The clone carrying this TCR beta chain was detected only once. Per the study methods: How many nucleated cells were present was estimated from reference gene primer amplification. The method was immunoSEQ multiplex PCR; TCRdb's version includes in-frame clones alone and lacks a portion of them. The V and J calls and clone size were taken over from that table, and D and trimming were inferred from the DNA. Counted here are some 700,000 clones, about 90% occurring once; the ten biggest clones make up about 0.26%. The data were taken from a study of blood T cell repertoires in COVID-19. Between the trimmed V and J ends, which lost 2 bases and 3 bases, there was a span of 9 bases. CDR3 length: 14 amino acids. Per the germline V gene, CDR1 is SGHKS and CDR2 is YYEKEE (reference sequence).

V and J are TRBV5-5 and TRBJ1-3; no firm D call. The source is a woman under 30 with acute or convalescent COVID-19. Sequencing was done on a sample of peripheral blood. As DNA, the CDR3 is TGTGCCAGCAGCTTTGGCGGGAATGGAAACACCATATATTTT. Translated, it gives CASSFGGNGNTIYF.